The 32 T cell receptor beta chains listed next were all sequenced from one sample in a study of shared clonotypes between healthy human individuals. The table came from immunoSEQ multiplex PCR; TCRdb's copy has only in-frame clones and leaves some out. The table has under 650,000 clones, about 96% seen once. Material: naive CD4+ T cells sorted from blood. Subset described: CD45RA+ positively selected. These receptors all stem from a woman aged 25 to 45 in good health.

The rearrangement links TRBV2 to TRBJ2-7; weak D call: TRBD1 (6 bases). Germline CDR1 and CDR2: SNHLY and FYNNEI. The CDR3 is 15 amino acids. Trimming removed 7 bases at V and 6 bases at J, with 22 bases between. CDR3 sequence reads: CASTQTTGLFPEQYF. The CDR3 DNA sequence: TGTGCCAGCACCCAAACGACAGGTTTATTTCCCGAGCAGTACTTC.

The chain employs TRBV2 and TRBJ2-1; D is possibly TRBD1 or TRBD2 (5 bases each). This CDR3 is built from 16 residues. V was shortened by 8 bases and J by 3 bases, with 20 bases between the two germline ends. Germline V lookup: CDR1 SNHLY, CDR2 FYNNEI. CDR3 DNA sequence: TGTGCCAGCCGGGTGGGGCGGGTATCCTACTACAATGAGCAGTTCTTC. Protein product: CASRVGRVSYYNEQFF.

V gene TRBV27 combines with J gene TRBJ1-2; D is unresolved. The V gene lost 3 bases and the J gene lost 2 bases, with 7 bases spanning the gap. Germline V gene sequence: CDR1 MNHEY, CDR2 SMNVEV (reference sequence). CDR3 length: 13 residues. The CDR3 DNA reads TGTGCCAGCAGTTTTGACCGGAACTATGGCTACACCTTC. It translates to CASSFDRNYGYTF.

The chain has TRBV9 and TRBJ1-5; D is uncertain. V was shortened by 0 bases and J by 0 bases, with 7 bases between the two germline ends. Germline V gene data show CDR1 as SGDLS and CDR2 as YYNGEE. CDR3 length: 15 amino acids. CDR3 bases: TGTGCCAGCAGCGTAGATGGGGTTAGCAATCAGCCCCAGCATTTT. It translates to CASSVDGVSNQPQHF.

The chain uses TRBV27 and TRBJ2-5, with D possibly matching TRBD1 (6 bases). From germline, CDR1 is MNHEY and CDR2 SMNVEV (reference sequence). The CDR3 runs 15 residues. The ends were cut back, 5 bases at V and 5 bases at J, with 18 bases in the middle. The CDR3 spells CASSAVWGLAETQYF. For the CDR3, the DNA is TGTGCCAGCAGTGCTGTTTGGGGGCTCGCGGAGACCCAGTACTTC.

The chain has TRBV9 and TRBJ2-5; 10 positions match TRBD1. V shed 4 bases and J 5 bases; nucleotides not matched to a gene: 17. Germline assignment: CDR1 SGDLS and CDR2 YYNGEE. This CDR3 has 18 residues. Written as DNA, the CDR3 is TGTGCCAGCAGCCCCCGCCACTCTCGACAGGGGGCAAGGGAGACCCAGTACTTC. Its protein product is CASSPRHSRQGARETQYF. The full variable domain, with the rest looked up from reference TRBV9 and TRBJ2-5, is DSGVTQTPKHLITATGQRVTLRCSPRSGDLSVYWYQQSLDQGLQFLIQYYNGEERAKGNILERFSAQQFPDLHSELNLSSLELGDSALYFCASSPRHSRQGARETQYFGPGTRLLVL.

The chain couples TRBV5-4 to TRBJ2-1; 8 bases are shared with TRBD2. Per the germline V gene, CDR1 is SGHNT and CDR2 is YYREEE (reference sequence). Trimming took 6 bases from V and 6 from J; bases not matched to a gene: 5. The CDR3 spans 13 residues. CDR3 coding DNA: TGTGCCAGCACACGGGGGGGTACCAATGAGCAGTTCTTC. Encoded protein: CASTRGGTNEQFF.

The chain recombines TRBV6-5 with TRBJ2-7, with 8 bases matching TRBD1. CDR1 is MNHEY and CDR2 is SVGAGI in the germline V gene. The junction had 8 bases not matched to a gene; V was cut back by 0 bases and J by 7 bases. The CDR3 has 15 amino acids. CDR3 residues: CASSYSRQGASEQYF. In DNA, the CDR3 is TGTGCCAGCAGTTACTCGAGGCAGGGGGCAAGTGAGCAGTACTTC.

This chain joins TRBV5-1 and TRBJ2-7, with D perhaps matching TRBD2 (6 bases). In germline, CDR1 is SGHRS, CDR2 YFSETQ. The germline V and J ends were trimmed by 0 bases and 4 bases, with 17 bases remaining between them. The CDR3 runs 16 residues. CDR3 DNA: TGCGCCAGCAGCTTGGAATCTTCGGGGGTGACGTACGAGCAGTACTTC. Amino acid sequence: CASSLESSGVTYEQYF.

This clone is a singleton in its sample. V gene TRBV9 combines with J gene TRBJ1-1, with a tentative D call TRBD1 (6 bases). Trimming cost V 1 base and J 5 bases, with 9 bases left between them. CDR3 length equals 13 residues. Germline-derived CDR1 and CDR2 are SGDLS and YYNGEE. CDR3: CASSVRGATEAFF. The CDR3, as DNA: TGTGCCAGCAGCGTACGGGGGGCTACTGAAGCTTTCTTT.

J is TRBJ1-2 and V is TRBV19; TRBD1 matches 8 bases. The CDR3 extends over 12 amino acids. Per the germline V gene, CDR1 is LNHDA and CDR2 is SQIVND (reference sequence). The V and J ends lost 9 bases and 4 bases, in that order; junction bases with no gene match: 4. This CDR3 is CASGTGIYGYTF. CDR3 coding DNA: TGTGCCAGCGGGACAGGCATCTATGGCTACACCTTC.

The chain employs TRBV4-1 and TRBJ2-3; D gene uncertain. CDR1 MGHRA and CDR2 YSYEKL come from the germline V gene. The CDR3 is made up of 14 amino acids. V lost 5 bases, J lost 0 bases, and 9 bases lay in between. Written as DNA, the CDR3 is TGCGCCAGCAGCTCCCGGCCAAGCACAGATACGCAGTATTTT. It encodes CASSSRPSTDTQYF.

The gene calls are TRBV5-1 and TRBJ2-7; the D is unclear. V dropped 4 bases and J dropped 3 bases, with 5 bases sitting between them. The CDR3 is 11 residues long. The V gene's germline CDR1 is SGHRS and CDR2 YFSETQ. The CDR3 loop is CASSDHYEQYF. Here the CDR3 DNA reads TGCGCCAGCAGCGACCACTACGAGCAGTACTTC.

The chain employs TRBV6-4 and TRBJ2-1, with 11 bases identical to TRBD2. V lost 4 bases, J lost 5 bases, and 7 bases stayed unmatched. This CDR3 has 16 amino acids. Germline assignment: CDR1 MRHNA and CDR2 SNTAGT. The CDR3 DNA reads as TGTGCCAGCAGTGCCTCTGGACTAGCGGGCCACAATGAGCAGTTCTTC. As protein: CASSASGLAGHNEQFF.

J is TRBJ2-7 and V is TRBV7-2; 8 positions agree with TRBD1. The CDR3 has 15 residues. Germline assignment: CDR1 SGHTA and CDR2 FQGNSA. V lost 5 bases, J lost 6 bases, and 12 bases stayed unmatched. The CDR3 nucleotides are TGTGCCAGCAGCCCTGCTCCGAGCAGGGGGCTCGAGCAGTACTTC. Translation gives CASSPAPSRGLEQYF.

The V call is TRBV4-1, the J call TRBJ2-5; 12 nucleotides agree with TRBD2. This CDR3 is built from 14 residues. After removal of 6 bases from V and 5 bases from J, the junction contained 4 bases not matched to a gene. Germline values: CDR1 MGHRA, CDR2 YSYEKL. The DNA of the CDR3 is TGCGCCAGCAGAGCTAGCGGGAGGGGCGAGACCCAGTACTTC. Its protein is CASRASGRGETQYF.

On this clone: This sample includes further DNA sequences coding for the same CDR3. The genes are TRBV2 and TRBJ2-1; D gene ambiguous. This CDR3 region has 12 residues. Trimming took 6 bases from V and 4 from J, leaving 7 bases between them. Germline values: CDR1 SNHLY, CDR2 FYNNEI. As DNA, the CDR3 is TGTGCCAGCAGCGACTCGTACAATGAGCAGTTCTTC. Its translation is CASSDSYNEQFF. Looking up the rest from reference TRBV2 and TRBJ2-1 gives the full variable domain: EPEVTQTPSHQVTQMGQEVILRCVPISNHLYFYWYRQILGQKVEFLVSFYNNEISEKSEIFDDQFSVERPDGSNFTLKIRSTKLEDSAMYFCASSDSYNEQFFGPGTRLTVL.

CDR3 nucleotides: TGTGCCAGCAGCGTTCCAGGCCCAGCTTTCTTT. Its protein product is CASSVPGPAFF. V is TRBV7-9 and J is TRBJ1-1; D not certain. The V end lost 5 bases, the J end lost 10 bases, and 11 bases lay between the germline ends. This CDR3 has 11 residues. Germline V gene sequence: CDR1 SEHNR, CDR2 FQNEAQ (reference sequence).

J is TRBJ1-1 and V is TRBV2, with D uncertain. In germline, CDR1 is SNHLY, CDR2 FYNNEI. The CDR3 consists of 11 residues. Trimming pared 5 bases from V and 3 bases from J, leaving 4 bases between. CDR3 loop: CASSPDTEAFF. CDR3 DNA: TGTGCCAGCAGTCCGGACACTGAAGCTTTCTTT.

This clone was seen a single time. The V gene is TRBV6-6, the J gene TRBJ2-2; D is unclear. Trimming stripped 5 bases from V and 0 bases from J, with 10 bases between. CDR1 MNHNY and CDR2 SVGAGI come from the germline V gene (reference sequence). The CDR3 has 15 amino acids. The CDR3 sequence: CASSHRRTNTGELFF. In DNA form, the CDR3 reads TGTGCCAGCAGTCATCGGCGCACGAACACCGGGGAGCTGTTTTTT.

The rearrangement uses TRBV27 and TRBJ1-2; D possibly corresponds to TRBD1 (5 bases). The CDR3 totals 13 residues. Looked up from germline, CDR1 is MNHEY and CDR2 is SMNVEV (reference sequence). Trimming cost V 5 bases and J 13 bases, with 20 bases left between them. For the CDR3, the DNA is TGTGCCAGCAGTATCGCCTCAGGGTCAAACAGCACCTTC. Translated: CASSIASGSNSTF.

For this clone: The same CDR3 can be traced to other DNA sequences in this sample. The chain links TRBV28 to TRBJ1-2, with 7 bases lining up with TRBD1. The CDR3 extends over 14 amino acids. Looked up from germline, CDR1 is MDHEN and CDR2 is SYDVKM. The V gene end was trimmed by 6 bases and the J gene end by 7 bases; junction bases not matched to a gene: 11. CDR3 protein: CASRPDRVLGGYTF. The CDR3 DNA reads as TGTGCCAGCAGACCCGACAGGGTACTAGGTGGCTACACCTTC.

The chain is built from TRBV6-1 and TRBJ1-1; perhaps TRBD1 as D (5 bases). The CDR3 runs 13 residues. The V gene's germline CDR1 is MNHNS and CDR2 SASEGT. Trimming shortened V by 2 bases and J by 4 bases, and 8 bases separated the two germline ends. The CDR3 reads CASSESGTTEAFF. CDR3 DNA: TGTGCCAGCAGTGAATCTGGGACCACTGAAGCTTTCTTT.

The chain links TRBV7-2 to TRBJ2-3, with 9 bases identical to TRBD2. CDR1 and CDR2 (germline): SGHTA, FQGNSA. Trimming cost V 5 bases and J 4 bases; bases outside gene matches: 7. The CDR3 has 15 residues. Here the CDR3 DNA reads TGTGCCAGCAGCGTGTGGCGGGAGGGGGCAGATACGCAGTATTTT. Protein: CASSVWREGADTQYF. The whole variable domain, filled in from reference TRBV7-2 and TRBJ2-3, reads GAGVSQSPSNKVTEKGKDVELRCDPISGHTALYWYRQSLGQGLEFLIYFQGNSAPDKSGLPSDRFSAERTGGSVSTLTIQRTQQEDSAVYLCASSVWREGADTQYFGPGTRLTVL.

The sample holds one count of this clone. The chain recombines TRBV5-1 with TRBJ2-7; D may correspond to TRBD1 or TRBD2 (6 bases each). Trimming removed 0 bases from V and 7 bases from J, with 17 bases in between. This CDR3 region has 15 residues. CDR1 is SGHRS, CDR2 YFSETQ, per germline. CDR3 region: CASSLAGGGDGEQYF. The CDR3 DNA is TGCGCCAGCAGCTTGGCCGGGGGCGGCGACGGGGAGCAGTACTTC. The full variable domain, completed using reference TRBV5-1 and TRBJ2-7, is KAGVTQTPRYLIKTRGQQVTLSCSPISGHRSVSWYQQTPGQGLQFLFEYFSETQRNKGNFPGRFSGRQFSNSRSEMNVSTLELGDSALYLCASSLAGGGDGEQYFGPGTRLTVT.

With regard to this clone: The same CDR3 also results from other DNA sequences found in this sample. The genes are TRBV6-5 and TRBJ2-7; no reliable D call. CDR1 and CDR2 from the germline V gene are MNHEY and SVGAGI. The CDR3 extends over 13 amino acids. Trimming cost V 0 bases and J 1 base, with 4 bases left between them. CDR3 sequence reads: CASSYSGSYEQYF. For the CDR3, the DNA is TGTGCCAGCAGTTACTCCGGATCCTACGAGCAGTACTTC.

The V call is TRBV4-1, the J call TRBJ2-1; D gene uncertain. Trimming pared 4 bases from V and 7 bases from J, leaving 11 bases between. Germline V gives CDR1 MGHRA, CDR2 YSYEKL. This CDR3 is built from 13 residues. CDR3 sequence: CASSPGRVNEQFF. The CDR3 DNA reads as TGCGCCAGCAGCCCCGGTAGGGTGAATGAGCAGTTCTTC.

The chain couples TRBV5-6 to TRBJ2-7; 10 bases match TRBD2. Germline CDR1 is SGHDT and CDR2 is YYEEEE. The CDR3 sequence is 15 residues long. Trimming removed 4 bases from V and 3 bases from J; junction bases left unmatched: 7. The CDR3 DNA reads TGTGCCAGCAGCCTACGGACTAGCGGCTTCTACGAGCAGTACTTC. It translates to CASSLRTSGFYEQYF.

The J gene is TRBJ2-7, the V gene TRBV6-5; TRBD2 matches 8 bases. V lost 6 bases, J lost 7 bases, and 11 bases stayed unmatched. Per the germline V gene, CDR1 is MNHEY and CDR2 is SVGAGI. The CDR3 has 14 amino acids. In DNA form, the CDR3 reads TGTGCCAGCAGACAACTAGCGGACCTGAGGGAGCAGTACTTC. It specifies CASRQLADLREQYF.

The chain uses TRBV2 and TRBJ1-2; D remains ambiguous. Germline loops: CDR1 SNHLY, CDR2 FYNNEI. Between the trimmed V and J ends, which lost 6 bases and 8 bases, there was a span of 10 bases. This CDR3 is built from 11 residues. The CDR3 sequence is CASRTAGGYTF. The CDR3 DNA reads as TGTGCCAGCAGGACGGCAGGAGGCTACACCTTC.

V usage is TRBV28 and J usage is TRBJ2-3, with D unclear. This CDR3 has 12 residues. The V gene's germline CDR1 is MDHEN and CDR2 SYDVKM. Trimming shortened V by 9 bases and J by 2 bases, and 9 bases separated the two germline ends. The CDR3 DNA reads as TGTGCCAGTTCTAAGTTCACAGATACGCAGTATTTT. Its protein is CASSKFTDTQYF.

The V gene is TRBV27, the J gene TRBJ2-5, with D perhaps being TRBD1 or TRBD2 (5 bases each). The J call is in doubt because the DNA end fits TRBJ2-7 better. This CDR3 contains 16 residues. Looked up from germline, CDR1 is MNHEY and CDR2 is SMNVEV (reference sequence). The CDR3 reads CASTPNLGTRSYEQYF. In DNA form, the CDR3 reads TGTGCCAGCACCCCAAACTTGGGGACCCGATCCTACGAGCAGTACTTC.